These T cell receptor beta chains were read from a single sample in a study of radiation and T cells in renal cell carcinoma. Profiled with immunoSEQ multiplex PCR; TCRdb holds only in-frame clones, not every one. Of around 180,000 clones in the sample, around 89% are singletons; the top ten hold roughly 12%. The sequenced sample was blood, obtained from a patient whose treatment included radiotherapy and nephrectomy. These receptors came from a woman between 50 and 59 years old with renal cell carcinoma. Each CDR3 is given with its conserved first and last residue. The D gene is left open where the match is weak. Some rows mark clone size as missing; the rest say once, few, many or name a class of expanded clone.

. | TRBJ2-7 | . | TRBV10-3 | CAISDGFRSSEYEQYF | TGTGCCATCAGTGACGGGTTTCGGTCATCCGAGTACGAGCAGTACTTC
. | TRBJ1-2 | TRBD1 | TRBV9 | CASSPRDRGETSYGYTF | TGTGCCAGCAGCCCACGGGACAGGGGGGAAACAAGCTATGGCTACACCTTC
. | TRBJ1-1 | . | TRBV5-1 | CASSLVATTEAFF | TGCGCCAGCAGCTTGGTAGCCACCACTGAAGCTTTCTTT
few | TRBJ1-2 | . | TRBV7-2 | CASSRRGPYGYTF | TGTGCCAGCAGCCGGCGGGGGCCCTATGGCTACACCTTC
. | TRBJ1-3 | . | TRBV19 | CASSPSGIPRNTIYF | TGTGCCAGTAGTCCTTCAGGGATCCCAAGAAACACCATATATTTT
. | TRBJ1-2 | . | TRBV11-2 | CASSLGTYGYTF | TGTGCCAGCAGCTTGGGGACATATGGCTACACCTTC
. | TRBJ1-1 | . | TRBV7-2 | CASSLSHRNSEAFF | TGTGCCAGCAGCTTATCCCACAGAAATTCTGAAGCTTTCTTT
. | TRBJ2-3 | . | TRBV5-1 | CASSNGTAGLFSTDTQYF | TGCGCCAGCAGCAACGGGACTGCAGGACTATTCAGCACAGATACGCAGTATTTT
. | TRBJ2-1 | TRBD2 | TRBV5-6 | CASSPLGLAGPNEQFF | TGTGCCAGCAGCCCCCTGGGACTAGCGGGGCCCAATGAGCAGTTCTTC
. | TRBJ1-2 | . | TRBV2 | CASSEADGYTF | TGTGCCAGCAGTGAGGCGGATGGCTACACCTTC
. | TRBJ2-2 | . | TRBV7-8 | CASSLPVRGTGELFF | TGTGCCAGCAGCTTACCGGTGAGGGGCACCGGGGAGCTGTTTTTT
. | TRBJ1-5 | . | TRBV19 | CATTSGFNQPQHF | TGTGCCACCACCAGTGGATTCAATCAGCCCCAGCATTTT
. | TRBJ2-5 | . | TRBV1 | CTSTKQRFQETQYF | TGCACCAGCACAAAGCAGCGCTTCCAAGAGACCCAGTACTTC
. | TRBJ1-1 | . | TRBV7-8 | CASSRQNTEAFF | TGTGCCAGCAGCAGACAGAACACTGAAGCTTTCTTT
. | TRBJ2-3 | TRBD1 | TRBV9 | CASSLQGALDTQYF | TGTGCCAGCAGCTTGCAGGGGGCATTAGATACGCAGTATTTT